These 26 T cell receptor beta chains share one sample of origin, sequenced in a study of cytomegalovirus exposure and HLA in healthy donors. The study ran its PCR with 60 Vbeta and 13 Jbeta primers. Measured with immunoSEQ multiplex PCR; TCRdb has only the in-frame clones, and not every one. The table lists 150,000 to 200,000 clones, more than 70% of them singletons. Sequenced material: PBMCs. Receptor source: a boy between 10 and 17 years old in good health and CMV-seronegative.

The DNA for the CDR3 is TGTGCCAGCAGTGCTAAGTGGGGCGAGACTGAAGCTTTCTTT. Residues: CASSAKWGETEAFF. V is TRBV2 and J is TRBJ1-1; tentatively, D is TRBD1 (5 bases). The V gene lost 4 bases and the J gene lost 5 bases, with 14 bases spanning the gap. The CDR3 spans 14 residues. CDR1 is SNHLY, CDR2 FYNNEI, per germline.

This chain joins TRBV14 and TRBJ1-3; D unresolved. Between the trimmed V and J ends, which lost 0 bases and 1 base, there was a span of 13 bases. Per germline, CDR1 SGHDN and CDR2 FVKESK. CDR3 length: 17 residues. The CDR3 bases are TGTGCCAGCAGCCAAGATGCCCTTAGATTTTCTGGAAACACCATATATTTT. Its translation: CASSQDALRFSGNTIYF.

Note on this clone: This same CDR3 is encoded by further DNA sequences in the sample. J is TRBJ1-1 and V is TRBV7-3, with 8 bases fitting TRBD1. Per the germline V gene, CDR1 is SGHTA and CDR2 is FQGTGA. The CDR3 has 14 amino acids. J lost 1 base, V lost 5 bases, and 3 bases had no gene match. The CDR3 spells CASSLGQGNTEAFF. The CDR3 DNA is TGTGCCAGCAGCCTCGGACAGGGGAACACTGAAGCTTTCTTT.

The chain recombines TRBV19 with TRBJ1-2; D not certain. The CDR3 length is 14 residues. Trimming left V 2 bases short and J 4 bases short, with 11 bases between. Germline loops: CDR1 LNHDA, CDR2 SQIVND (reference sequence). CDR3 in amino acids: CASSINRDLYGYTF. In DNA, the CDR3 is TGTGCCAGTAGTATAAACAGAGACCTCTATGGCTACACCTTC.

This rearrangement joins TRBV25-1 to TRBJ1-2, with TRBD1 matching 7 bases. The junction had 7 bases not matched to a gene; V was cut back by 5 bases and J by 7 bases. The germline V gene encodes CDR1 MGHDK and CDR2 SYGVNS. This CDR3 has 13 amino acids. CDR3 nucleotides: TGTGCCAGCAGTCTAGGGGGCGCGGTTGGCTACACCTTC. Residues: CASSLGGAVGYTF.

This clone has a handful of counts. This chain connects TRBV5-1 to TRBJ2-1, with D possibly matching TRBD2 (7 bases). V lost 3 bases and J 7 bases, leaving 14 bases between the germline ends. CDR3 size: 14 residues. The germline CDR1 and CDR2 sequences are SGHRS and YFSETQ. Here the CDR3 reads CASSYGGGLNEQFF. DNA for the CDR3: TGCGCCAGCAGCTACGGCGGGGGCTTGAATGAGCAGTTCTTC.

The J gene is TRBJ1-1, the V gene TRBV7-6, with 7 bases that match TRBD1. The junction had 5 bases not matched to a gene; V was cut back by 2 bases and J by 5 bases. There are 14 residues in the CDR3. CDR1 is SGHVS, CDR2 FNYEAQ, per germline. The DNA of the CDR3 is TGTGCCAGCAGCTTACTTGAACAGGGGACTGAAGCTTTCTTT. It encodes CASSLLEQGTEAFF.

The chain employs TRBV6-6 and TRBJ1-5, with a possible D match to TRBD1 (5 bases). V was pared by 0 bases and J by 1 base, with 10 bases between. The CDR3 is made up of 16 amino acids. Germline-derived CDR1 and CDR2 are MNHNY and SVGAGI (reference sequence). CDR3 nucleotide sequence: TGTGCCAGCAGTTACTCGGGGGGGAGCAGCAATCAGCCCCAGCATTTT. Amino acid sequence: CASSYSGGSSNQPQHF.

The rearrangement joins TRBV7-2 to TRBJ2-3, with a possible D match to TRBD2 (6 bases). The CDR3 consists of 17 residues. V lost 5 bases and J lost 2, with 20 bases in between. Germline CDR1 SGHTA, CDR2 FQGNSA. CDR3 protein: CASSPPRGASDTDTQYF. The CDR3 nucleotides read TGTGCCAGCAGCCCACCCCGCGGGGCTAGCGACACAGATACGCAGTATTTT.

This chain uses TRBV29-1 with TRBJ2-4; possible D gene TRBD2, 5 bases. CDR3 length equals 12 residues. The germline gives CDR1 SQVTM, CDR2 ANQGSEA. V dropped 7 bases and J dropped 2 bases, with 9 bases sitting between them. CDR3 sequence (DNA): TGCAGCGCGACGGGGACCAAAAACATTCAGTACTTC. This encodes CSATGTKNIQYF. The complete variable domain, with remaining parts taken from reference TRBV29-1 and TRBJ2-4, reads SAVISQKPSRDICQRGTSLTIQCQVDSQVTMMFWYRQQPGQSLTLIATANQGSEATYESGFVIDKFPISRPNLTFSTLTVSNMSPEDSSIYLCSATGTKNIQYFGAGTRLSVL.

This clone has a single count. This chain links TRBV30 with TRBJ1-1; a possible D gene is TRBD1 (6 bases). The CDR3 sequence is 13 residues long. The V end lost 2 bases, the J end lost 5 bases, and 12 bases lay between the germline ends. The V gene's germline CDR1 is GTSNPN and CDR2 SVGIG (reference sequence). CDR3 amino acids: CAWSPRRGTEAFF. CDR3 sequence (DNA): TGTGCCTGGAGTCCCCGCAGGGGTACTGAAGCTTTCTTT.

V is TRBV19 and J is TRBJ2-5, with 7 positions matching TRBD2. V gave up 3 bases and J gave up 2 bases; unmatched junction bases: 6. This CDR3 is 15 amino acids long. CDR1 and CDR2 (germline): LNHDA, SQIVND (reference sequence). The CDR3 DNA reads as TGTGCCAGTAGTATGAACGGGGGGATTCAAGAGACCCAGTACTTC. It encodes CASSMNGGIQETQYF. Supplemented by reference TRBV19 and TRBJ2-5, the full variable domain reads DGGITQSPKYLFRKEGQNVTLSCEQNLNHDAMYWYRQDPGQGLRLIYYSQIVNDFQKGDIAEGYSVSREKKESFPLTVTSAQKNPTAFYLCASSMNGGIQETQYFGPGTRLLVL.

This clone came up a few times. The CDR3 DNA reads as TGCGCCAGCGGATCATCCCTCGGGGGAACTGAAGCTTTCTTT. Residues: CASGSSLGGTEAFF. The chain combines TRBV10-1 with TRBJ1-1; tentatively, D is TRBD1 (5 bases). Between the trimmed V and J ends, which lost 8 bases and 5 bases, there was a span of 18 bases. Germline lookup yields CDR1 WNHNN and CDR2 SYGVQD (reference sequence). The CDR3 consists of 14 residues.

The gene calls are TRBV7-9 and TRBJ2-3; D is uncertain. Trimming left V 4 bases short and J 2 bases short, with 7 bases between. Germline values: CDR1 SEHNR, CDR2 FQNEAQ (reference sequence). The length of the CDR3 is 13 residues. In DNA, the CDR3 is TGTGCCAGCAGCTCCGGTTTCACAGATACGCAGTATTTT. Its translation: CASSSGFTDTQYF.

The chain couples TRBV2 to TRBJ2-1; 15 bases map to TRBD2. The CDR3 is 18 amino acids. Germline-derived CDR1 and CDR2 are SNHLY and FYNNEI. J lost 7 bases, V lost 6 bases, and 13 bases had no gene match. This CDR3 reads CASRFGKGLAGGRNEQFF. In DNA form, the CDR3 reads TGTGCCAGCAGATTCGGCAAAGGACTAGCGGGGGGGAGGAATGAGCAGTTCTTC.

This clone was counted once. The chain uses TRBV5-1 and TRBJ2-2, with no clear D. The length of the CDR3 is 13 residues. Between the trimmed V and J ends, which lost 2 bases and 3 bases, there was a span of 5 bases. Germline V gene lookup returns CDR1 SGHRS and CDR2 YFSETQ. The CDR3 reads CASSFSDTGELFF. The CDR3 coding sequence is TGCGCCAGCAGCTTTTCGGACACCGGGGAGCTGTTTTTT.

The CDR3, as DNA: TGTGCCAGCTCACCAGGGGGAGGGGCGGGCAATCAGCCCCAGCATTTT. It specifies CASSPGGGAGNQPQHF. The genes are TRBV18 and TRBJ1-5; possibly TRBD1 for D (5 bases). The germline V gene has CDR1 KGHSH and CDR2 LQKENI. The CDR3 contains 16 residues. V lost 2 bases and J 2 bases, leaving 13 bases between the germline ends.

The chain links TRBV2 to TRBJ1-5; D is ambiguous. Between the trimmed V and J ends, which lost 7 bases and 2 bases, there was a span of 15 bases. There are 15 residues in the CDR3. Germline CDR1 is SNHLY and CDR2 is FYNNEI. The CDR3 region has the DNA TGTGCCAGCAATGGGGAGTATCTGGGCAATCAGCCCCAGCATTTT. Translation gives CASNGEYLGNQPQHF.

The chain carries TRBV4-1 and TRBJ1-6; D call uncertain. This CDR3 is 13 amino acids long. V was pared by 1 base and J by 7 bases, with 5 bases between. Germline CDR1 and CDR2: MGHRA and YSYEKL. CDR3 region: CASSQVLNSPLHF. CDR3 nucleotides: TGCGCCAGCAGCCAAGTCTTGAATTCACCCCTCCACTTT.

J is TRBJ2-7 and V is TRBV5-4, with 10 bases fitting TRBD1. Germline V gene lookup returns CDR1 SGHNT and CDR2 YYREEE (reference sequence). The CDR3 has 15 residues. Trimming cost V 3 bases and J 5 bases; bases outside gene matches: 8. The CDR3: CASSWTGGNENEQYF. The CDR3 DNA sequence: TGTGCCAGCAGCTGGACAGGGGGTAATGAGAACGAGCAGTACTTC. Full variable domain (missing parts from reference TRBV5-4 and TRBJ2-7): ETGVTQSPTHLIKTRGQQVTLRCSSQSGHNTVSWYQQALGQGPQFIFQYYREEENGRGNFPPRFSGLQFPNYSSELNVNALELDDSALYLCASSWTGGNENEQYFGPGTRLTVT.

This CDR3 is CASSRTGVLGELFF. In DNA form, the CDR3 reads TGTGCCAGCAGCCGGACAGGGGTTCTCGGGGAGCTGTTTTTT. The chain combines TRBV11-2 with TRBJ2-2, with 9 bases identical to TRBD1. The CDR3 has 14 residues. The J segment lost 7 bases and the V segment lost 5 bases, leaving 5 bases of the junction unmatched. Germline V gene data show CDR1 as SGHAT and CDR2 as FQNNGV.

This clone was detected a few times. V and J are TRBV5-1 and TRBJ1-1, with 7 bases aligning to TRBD1. Germline CDR1 is SGHRS and CDR2 is YFSETQ. V lost 2 bases to trimming and J lost 6 bases; unmatched junction nucleotides: 4. This CDR3 comprises 13 residues. CDR3 nucleotides: TGCGCCAGCAGCTTTACAGGGGCCCCTGAAGCTTTCTTT. It encodes CASSFTGAPEAFF.

This chain joins TRBV25-1 and TRBJ2-5, with 7 bases identical to TRBD2. Germline trimming cut 3 bases from V and 2 bases from J; bases unmatched to any gene: 0. Germline-derived CDR1 and CDR2 are MGHDK and SYGVNS. The CDR3 extends over 13 amino acids. The CDR3 nucleotides read TGTGCCAGCAGTGAGGGGGGGCAAGAGACCCAGTACTTC. Translating it yields CASSEGGQETQYF.

CDR3 residues: CASSSGQRSGNTIYF. The DNA of the CDR3 is TGCGCCAGCAGCTCGGGACAGCGCTCTGGAAACACCATATATTTT. This rearrangement joins TRBV5-1 to TRBJ1-3, with 7 bases identical to TRBD1. The length of the CDR3 is 15 residues. The V gene end was trimmed by 3 bases and the J gene end by 0 bases; junction bases not matched to a gene: 3. CDR1 is SGHRS and CDR2 is YFSETQ in the germline V gene. The full variable domain, rest sourced from reference TRBV5-1 and TRBJ1-3, is KAGVTQTPRYLIKTRGQQVTLSCSPISGHRSVSWYQQTPGQGLQFLFEYFSETQRNKGNFPGRFSGRQFSNSRSEMNVSTLELGDSALYLCASSSGQRSGNTIYFGEGSWLTVV.

The chain recombines TRBV6-1 with TRBJ1-1, with TRBD1 matching 8 bases. There are 13 residues in the CDR3. V dropped 7 bases and J dropped 4; count of bases not matched to a gene: 5. Germline V CDR1 and CDR2: MNHNS, SASEGT. CDR3 DNA sequence: TGTGCCAGCACGGCGACAGGGGTCACTGAAGCTTTCTTT. Its protein is CASTATGVTEAFF.

This clone turned up a few times. This chain links TRBV5-6 with TRBJ1-1, with a weak D call TRBD1 (6 bases). The V end lost 4 bases, the J end lost 3 bases, and 16 bases lay between the germline ends. CDR1 and CDR2 (germline): SGHDT, YYEEEE. The CDR3 length is 15 residues. The CDR3 protein is CASSDLLQGYTEAFF. The CDR3 bases are TGTGCCAGCAGCGACCTACTACAGGGATACACTGAAGCTTTCTTT.